The rows below give T cell receptor beta chains drawn from one sample of a study of CD8+CD57+ T cells in acquired aplastic anemia. From the reads, TCRdb called clonotypes with MiXCR, one entry per CDR3 protein. The table lists just over 450,000 distinct CDR3 sequences, around 33% of them singletons, with roughly 0.8% in the top ten. Sequencing was done on a sample of sorted CD4+, CD8+, or CD8+CD57+ T cells (not recorded which) from PBMCs. These receptor sequences come from a human donor with aplastic anemia. Both conserved end residues are part of each CDR3. D genes are given only for firm matches. Not all rows give a size; the values are once, few, many and, for expanded clones, a class.

abundance	j_gene	v_gene	d_gene	CDR3nt	CDR3aa
.	TRBJ2-1	TRBV5-1	.	TGCGCCAGCACTCACCGTAGACTAGAGAGTCCAAATGAGCAGTTCTTC	CASTHRRLESPNEQFF
many	TRBJ2-1	TRBV29-1	TRBD2	TGCAGCGTCGGACTAGCGGCAAGCTCCTACAATGAGCAGTTCTTC	CSVGLAASSYNEQFF
.	TRBJ1-1	TRBV7-3	.	TGTGCCAGCAGCTTAAACCCGGGGATGAACACTGAAGCTTTCTTT	CASSLNPGMNTEAFF
.	TRBJ2-7	TRBV2	TRBD1	TGTGCCAGCAGCGGACAGGGCTTC	CASSGQGF
.	TRBJ2-3	TRBV11-2	.	TGTGCCAGCAGAGACCTAGCGACCAACACAGATACGCAGTATTTT	CASRDLATNTDTQYF
.	TRBJ1-3	TRBV9	.	TGTGCCAGCAGCGCGAGGGGACAAGACTCTGGAAACACCATATATTTT	CASSARGQDSGNTIYF
many	TRBJ2-7	TRBV20-1	.	TGCAGTGCGACCGGGCCGCTGGAGAGCGAGCAGTACTTC	CSATGPLESEQYF
many	TRBJ2-1	TRBV2	.	TGTGCCAGCAGTGAAGTCAGGGACAATGAGCAGTTCTTC	CASSEVRDNEQFF
.	TRBJ2-3	TRBV6-1	TRBD2	TGTGCCAGCATTGCAGGGAGGGGTACAGATACGCAGTATTTT	CASIAGRGTDTQYF
many	TRBJ2-2	TRBV29-1	.	TGCAGCGTTGTAGTCACAAACACCGGGGAGCTGTTTTTT	CSVVVTNTGELFF
.	TRBJ2-5	TRBV10-3	.	TGTGCCATCAGTGGGACAGCAGAGACCCAGTACTTC	CAISGTAETQYF
.	TRBJ1-2	TRBV25-1	TRBD1	TGTGCCAGCAGCCAAGACGGGACAGGGATTAAGAGGGTGTACTATGGCTACACCTTC	CASSQDGTGIKRVYYGYTF
few	TRBJ2-5	TRBV4-1	.	TGCGCCAGCAGCCAAGCTGACAGCATCCAAGAGACCCAGTACTTC	CASSQADSIQETQYF
few	TRBJ1-3	TRBV20-1	.	TGCAGTGCTTCCCAGACACTGGATTCTGGAAACACCACATATTTT	CSASQTLDSGNTTYF
.	TRBJ1-1	TRBV5-4	TRBD1	TGTGCCAGCAGACGGGACAGGGGGACTGAAGCTTTCTTT	CASRRDRGTEAFF